This T cell receptor beta chain was sequenced during a study of blood T cell repertoires in COVID-19. Overall study: The samples span acute and convalescent COVID-19 from the United States, Italy and Spain. From T cells, B-cell-depleted T cells, or PBMCs came the material, which was cDNA or gDNA.

With 2 bases removed from V and 1 base from J, the gap between germline ends came to 6 bases. This CDR3 has 14 amino acids. Germline V gene sequence: CDR1 WNHNN, CDR2 SYGVQD (reference sequence). Enrollment of patients from Seattle took place during active infection, with longitudinal follow-up. Generated by immunoSEQ multiplex PCR, the TCRdb table keeps only in-frame clones and is missing some. In the table there are 130,000 or so clones, 88% of which are singletons. Sequencing was carried out using peripheral blood. The receptor's source is a human donor with COVID-19, enrolled during active disease. The donor label of this sample is uncertain. The rearrangement uses TRBV10-1 and TRBJ1-3; D not resolved. The CDR3: CASSENSSGNTIYF. The CDR3 coding sequence is TGCGCCAGCAGTGAGAACAGTTCTGGAAACACCATATATTTT.